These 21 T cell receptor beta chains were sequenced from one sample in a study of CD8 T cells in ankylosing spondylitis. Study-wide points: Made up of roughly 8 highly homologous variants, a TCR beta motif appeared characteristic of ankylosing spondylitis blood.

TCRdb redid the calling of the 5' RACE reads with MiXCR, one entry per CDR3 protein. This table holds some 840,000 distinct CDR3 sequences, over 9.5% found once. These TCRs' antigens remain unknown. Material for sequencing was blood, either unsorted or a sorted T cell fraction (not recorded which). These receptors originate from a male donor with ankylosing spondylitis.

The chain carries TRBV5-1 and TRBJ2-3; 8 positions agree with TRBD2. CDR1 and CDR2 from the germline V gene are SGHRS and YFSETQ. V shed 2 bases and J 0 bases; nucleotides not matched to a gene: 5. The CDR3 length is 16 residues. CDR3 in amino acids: CASSLSPSGSTDTQYF. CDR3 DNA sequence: TGCGCCAGCAGCTTAAGCCCTAGCGGGAGCACAGATACGCAGTATTTT.

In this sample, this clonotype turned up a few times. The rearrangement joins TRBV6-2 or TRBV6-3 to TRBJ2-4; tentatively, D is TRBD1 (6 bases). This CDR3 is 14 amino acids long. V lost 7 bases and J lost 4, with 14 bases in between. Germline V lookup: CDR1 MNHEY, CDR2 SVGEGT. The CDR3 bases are TGTGCCAGCAACGGTTTCCAGGGGAAAAACATTCAGTACTTC. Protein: CASNGFQGKNIQYF.

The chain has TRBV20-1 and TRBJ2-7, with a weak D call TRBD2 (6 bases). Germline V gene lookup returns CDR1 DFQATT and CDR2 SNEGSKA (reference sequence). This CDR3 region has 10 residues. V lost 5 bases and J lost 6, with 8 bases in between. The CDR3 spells CSAGEVEQYF. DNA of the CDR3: TGCAGTGCTGGGGAGGTCGAGCAGTACTTC.

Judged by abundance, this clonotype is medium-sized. CDR3: CSVDPGLAGPYNEQFF. CDR3 DNA sequence: TGCAGCGTAGATCCGGGACTAGCGGGCCCCTACAATGAGCAGTTCTTC. The V and J genes are TRBV29-1 and TRBJ2-1; 12 nucleotides align to TRBD2. V gave up 6 bases and J gave up 2 bases; unmatched junction bases: 8. Per the germline V gene, CDR1 is SQVTM and CDR2 is ANQGSEA. CDR3 size: 16 residues.

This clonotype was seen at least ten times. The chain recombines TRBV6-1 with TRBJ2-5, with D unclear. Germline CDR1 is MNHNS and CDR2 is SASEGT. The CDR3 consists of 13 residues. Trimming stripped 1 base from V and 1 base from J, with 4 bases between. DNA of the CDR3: TGTGCCAGCAGTGAAGACAGCCAAGAGACCCAGTACTTC. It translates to CASSEDSQETQYF.

DNA for the CDR3: TGTGCCAGCAGCTCAAAGACAGGTATTGACTACGAGCAGTACTTC. Protein sequence: CASSSKTGIDYEQYF. The V call is TRBV5-5, the J call TRBJ2-7; weak D call: TRBD1 (6 bases). The V gene lost 3 bases and the J gene lost 3 bases, with 16 bases spanning the gap. Germline lookup yields CDR1 SGHKS and CDR2 YYEKEE (reference sequence). The CDR3 covers 15 residues.

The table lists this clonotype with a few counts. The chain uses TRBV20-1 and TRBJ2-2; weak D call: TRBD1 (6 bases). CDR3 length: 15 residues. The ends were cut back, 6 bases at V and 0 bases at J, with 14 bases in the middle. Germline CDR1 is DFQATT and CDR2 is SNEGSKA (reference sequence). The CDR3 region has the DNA TGCAGTGCCACCGGGACACAAGCGAACACCGGGGAGCTGTTTTTT. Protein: CSATGTQANTGELFF.

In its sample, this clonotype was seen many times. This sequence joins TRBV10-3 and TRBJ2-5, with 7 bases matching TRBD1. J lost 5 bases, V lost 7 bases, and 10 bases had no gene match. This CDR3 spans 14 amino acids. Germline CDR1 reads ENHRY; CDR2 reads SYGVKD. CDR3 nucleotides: TGTGCCATCATGCCGGACAGGTTAAGGGAGACCCAGTACTTC. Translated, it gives CAIMPDRLRETQYF.

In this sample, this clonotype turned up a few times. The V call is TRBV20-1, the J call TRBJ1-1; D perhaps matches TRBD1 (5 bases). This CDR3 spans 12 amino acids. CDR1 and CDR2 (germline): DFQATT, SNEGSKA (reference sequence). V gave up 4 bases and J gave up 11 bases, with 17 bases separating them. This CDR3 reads CSATRVGRKAFF. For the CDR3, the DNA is TGCAGTGCTACCCGCGTGGGGCGGAAGGCTTTCTTT.

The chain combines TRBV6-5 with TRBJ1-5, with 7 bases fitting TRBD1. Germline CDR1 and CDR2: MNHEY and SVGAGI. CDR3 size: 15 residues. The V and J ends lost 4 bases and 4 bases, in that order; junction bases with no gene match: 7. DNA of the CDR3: TGTGCCAGCAGTTCCCGGGACAGTGTAAATCAGCCCCAGCATTTT. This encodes CASSSRDSVNQPQHF.

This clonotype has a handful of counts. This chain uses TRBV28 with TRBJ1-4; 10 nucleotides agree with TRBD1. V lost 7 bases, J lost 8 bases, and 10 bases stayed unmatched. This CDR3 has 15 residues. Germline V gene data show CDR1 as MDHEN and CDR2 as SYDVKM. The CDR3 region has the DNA TGTGCCAGCACCTCACGTGGACAGGGGGAAGAAAAACTGTTTTTT. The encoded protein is CASTSRGQGEEKLFF. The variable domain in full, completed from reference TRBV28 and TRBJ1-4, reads DVKVTQSSRYLVKRTGEKVFLECVQDMDHENMFWYRQDPGLGLRLIYFSYDVKMKEKGDIPEGYSVSREKKERFSLILESASTNQTSMYLCASTSRGQGEEKLFFGSGTQLSVL.

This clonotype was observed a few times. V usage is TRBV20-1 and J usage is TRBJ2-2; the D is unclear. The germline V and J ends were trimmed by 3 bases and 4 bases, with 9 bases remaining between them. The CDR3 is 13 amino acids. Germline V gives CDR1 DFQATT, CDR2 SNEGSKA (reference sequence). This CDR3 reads CSASGRRTGELFF. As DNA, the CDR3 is TGCAGTGCTAGTGGCAGGCGCACCGGGGAGCTGTTTTTT.

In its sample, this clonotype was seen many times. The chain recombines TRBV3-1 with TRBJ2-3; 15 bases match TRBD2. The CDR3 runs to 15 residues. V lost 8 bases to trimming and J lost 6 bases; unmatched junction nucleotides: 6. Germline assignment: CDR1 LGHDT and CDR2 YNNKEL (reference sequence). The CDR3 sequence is CASQTGTSGGDTQYF. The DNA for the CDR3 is TGTGCCAGCCAAACCGGGACTAGCGGGGGGGATACGCAGTATTTT.

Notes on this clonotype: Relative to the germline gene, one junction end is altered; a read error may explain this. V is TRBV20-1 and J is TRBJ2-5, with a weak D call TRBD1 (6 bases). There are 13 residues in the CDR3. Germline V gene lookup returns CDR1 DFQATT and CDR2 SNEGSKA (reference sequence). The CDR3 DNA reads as TGCAGTGCTCCGAGGACAGTGCAAGGGACCCAGTACTTC. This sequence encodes CSAPRTVQGTQYF.

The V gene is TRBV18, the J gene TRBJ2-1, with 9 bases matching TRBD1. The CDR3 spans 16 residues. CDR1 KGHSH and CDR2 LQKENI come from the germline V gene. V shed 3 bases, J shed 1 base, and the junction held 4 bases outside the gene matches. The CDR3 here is CASSPTGGRSYNEQFF. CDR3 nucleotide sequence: TGTGCCAGCTCACCGACAGGGGGGAGGTCCTACAATGAGCAGTTCTTC.

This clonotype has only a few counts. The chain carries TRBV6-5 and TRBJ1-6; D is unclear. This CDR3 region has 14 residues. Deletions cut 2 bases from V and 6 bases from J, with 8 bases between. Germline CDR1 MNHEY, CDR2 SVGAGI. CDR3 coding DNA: TGTGCCAGCAGTTACAGGACTACTAATTCACCCCTCCACTTT. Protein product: CASSYRTTNSPLHF.

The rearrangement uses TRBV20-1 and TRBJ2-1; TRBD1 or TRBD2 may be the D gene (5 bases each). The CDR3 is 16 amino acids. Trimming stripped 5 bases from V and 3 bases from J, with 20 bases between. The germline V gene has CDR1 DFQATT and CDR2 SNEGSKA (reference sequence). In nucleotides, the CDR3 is TGCAGTGCTGGGCCGGGACCCCATCCCAACTACAATGAGCAGTTCTTC. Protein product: CSAGPGPHPNYNEQFF.

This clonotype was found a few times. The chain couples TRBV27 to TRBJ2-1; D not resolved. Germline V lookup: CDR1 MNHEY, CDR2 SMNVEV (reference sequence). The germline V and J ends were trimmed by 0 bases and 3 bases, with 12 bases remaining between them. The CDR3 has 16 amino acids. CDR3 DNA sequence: TGTGCCAGCAGTTTATCGATTTCCCCCTACTACAATGAGCAGTTCTTC. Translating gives CASSLSISPYYNEQFF.

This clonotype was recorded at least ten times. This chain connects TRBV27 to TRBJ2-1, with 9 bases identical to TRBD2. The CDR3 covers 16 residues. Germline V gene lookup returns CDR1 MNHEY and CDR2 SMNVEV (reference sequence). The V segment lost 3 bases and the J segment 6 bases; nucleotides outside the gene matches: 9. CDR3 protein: CASSFLASGAFNEQFF. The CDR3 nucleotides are TGTGCCAGCAGTTTTTTAGCTAGCGGGGCGTTCAATGAGCAGTTCTTC.

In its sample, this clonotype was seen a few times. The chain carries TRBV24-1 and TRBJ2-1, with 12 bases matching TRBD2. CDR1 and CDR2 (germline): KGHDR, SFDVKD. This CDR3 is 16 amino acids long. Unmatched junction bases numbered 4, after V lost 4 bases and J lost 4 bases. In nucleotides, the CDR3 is TGTGCCACCAGTGAAGCCGGGACTAGCGGGTACAATGAGCAGTTCTTC. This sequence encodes CATSEAGTSGYNEQFF.

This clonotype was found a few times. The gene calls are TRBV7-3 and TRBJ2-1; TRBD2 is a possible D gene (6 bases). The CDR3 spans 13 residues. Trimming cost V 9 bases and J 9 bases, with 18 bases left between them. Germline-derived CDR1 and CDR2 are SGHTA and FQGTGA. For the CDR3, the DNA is TGTGCCAGTAGCGGTCCGTCATTTGGTGAGCAGTTCTTC. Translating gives CASSGPSFGEQFF. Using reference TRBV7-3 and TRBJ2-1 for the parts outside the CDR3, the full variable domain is GAGVSQTPSNKVTEKGKYVELRCDPISGHTALYWYRQSLGQGPEFLIYFQGTGAADDSGLPNDRFFAVRPEGSVSTLKIQRTERGDSAVYLCASSGPSFGEQFFGPGTRLTVL.